Listed here is a single T cell receptor beta chain. Its specificity is unknown. PCR amplification relied on 60 Vbeta primers (plus 13 Jbeta primers). Generated by immunoSEQ multiplex PCR, the TCRdb table keeps only in-frame clones and is missing some. The sample shows about 130,000 clones, 75% of them seen only once. The data originate from a study of cytomegalovirus exposure and HLA in healthy donors. V lost 0 bases and J lost 1, with 10 bases in between. The germline V gene has CDR1 LNHNV and CDR2 YYDKDF (reference sequence). CDR3 length: 16 residues. Whole-study findings and limits: It was assumed in the presence/absence analyses that sequencing depth was roughly uniform across donors. Segments of the TCR beta V type were, in most cases, productive about 87% or about 30% of the time in an earlier analysis.

Sequenced sample: PBMCs. This TCR derives from a woman between 50 and 59 years old in good health and CMV-seronegative. The genes are TRBV15 and TRBJ1-3, with D possibly being TRBD1 (5 bases). The CDR3 protein is CATSRDIGESGNTIYF. The DNA of the CDR3 is TGTGCCACCAGCAGAGATATAGGGGAATCTGGAAACACCATATATTTT.